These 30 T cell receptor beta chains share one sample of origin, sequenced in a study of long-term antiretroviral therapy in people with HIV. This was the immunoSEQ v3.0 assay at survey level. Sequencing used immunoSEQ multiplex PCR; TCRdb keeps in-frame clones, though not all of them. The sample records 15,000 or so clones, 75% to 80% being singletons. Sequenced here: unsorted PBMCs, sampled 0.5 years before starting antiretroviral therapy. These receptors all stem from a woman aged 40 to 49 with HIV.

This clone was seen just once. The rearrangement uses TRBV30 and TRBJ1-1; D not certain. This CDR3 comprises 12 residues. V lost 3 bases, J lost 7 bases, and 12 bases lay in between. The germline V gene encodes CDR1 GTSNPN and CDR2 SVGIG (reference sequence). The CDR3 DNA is TGTGCCTGGAGCCCACTTTCCAATGAAGCTTTCTTT. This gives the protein CAWSPLSNEAFF.

The CDR3 DNA reads as TGTGCCAGCAGTTACTCTGGTTCCAGTCTTGAGACCCAGTACTTC. Translated, it gives CASSYSGSSLETQYF. This chain uses TRBV6-5 with TRBJ2-5, with D uncertain. Germline CDR1 MNHEY, CDR2 SVGAGI. This CDR3 is 15 amino acids long. Trimming took off 0 bases at V and 5 bases at J, with 13 bases between the two ends.

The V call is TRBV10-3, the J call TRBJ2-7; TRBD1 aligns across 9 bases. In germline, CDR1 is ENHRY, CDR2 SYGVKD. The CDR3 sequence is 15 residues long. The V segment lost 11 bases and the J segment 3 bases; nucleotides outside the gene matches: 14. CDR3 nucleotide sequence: TGTGCCCTTCGACAGGGGGATACCCCATACTACGAGCAGTACTTC. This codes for CALRQGDTPYYEQYF.

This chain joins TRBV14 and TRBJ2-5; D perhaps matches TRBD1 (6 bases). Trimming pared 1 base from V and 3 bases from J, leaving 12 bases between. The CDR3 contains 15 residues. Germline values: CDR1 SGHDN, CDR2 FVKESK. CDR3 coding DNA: TGTGCCAGCAGCCAAGTTTGGACAGTGAAAGAGACCCAGTACTTC. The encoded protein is CASSQVWTVKETQYF.

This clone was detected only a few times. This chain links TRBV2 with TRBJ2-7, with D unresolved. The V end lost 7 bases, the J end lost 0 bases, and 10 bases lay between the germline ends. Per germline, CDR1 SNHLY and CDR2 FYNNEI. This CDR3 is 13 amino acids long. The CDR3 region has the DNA TGTGCCAGCAAACCGGGTTACTCCTACGAGCAGTACTTC. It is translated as CASKPGYSYEQYF.

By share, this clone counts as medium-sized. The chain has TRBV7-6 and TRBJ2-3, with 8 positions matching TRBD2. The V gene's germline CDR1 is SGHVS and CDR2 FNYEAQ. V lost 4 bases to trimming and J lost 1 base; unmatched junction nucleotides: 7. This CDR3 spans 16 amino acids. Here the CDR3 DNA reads TGTGCCAGCAGCTCCTCAGCGGGAGCGGGCACAGATACGCAGTATTTT. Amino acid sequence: CASSSSAGAGTDTQYF.

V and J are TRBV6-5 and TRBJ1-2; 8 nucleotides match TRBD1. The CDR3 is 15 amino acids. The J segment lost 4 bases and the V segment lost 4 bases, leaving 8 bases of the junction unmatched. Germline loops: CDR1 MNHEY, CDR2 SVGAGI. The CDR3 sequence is CASSSSGGSTYGYTF. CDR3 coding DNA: TGTGCCAGCAGTTCCTCAGGGGGCTCTACCTATGGCTACACCTTC.

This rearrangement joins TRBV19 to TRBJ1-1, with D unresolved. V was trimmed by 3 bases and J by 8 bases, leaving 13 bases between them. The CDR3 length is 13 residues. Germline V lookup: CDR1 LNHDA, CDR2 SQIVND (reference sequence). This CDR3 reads CASSIFYGEEAFF. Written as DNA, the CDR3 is TGTGCCAGTAGTATCTTTTACGGGGAGGAAGCTTTCTTT.

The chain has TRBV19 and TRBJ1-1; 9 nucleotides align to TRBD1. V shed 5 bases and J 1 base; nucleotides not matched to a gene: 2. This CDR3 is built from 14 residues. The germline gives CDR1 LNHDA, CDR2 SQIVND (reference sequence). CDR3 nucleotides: TGTGCCAGTAGTGAACAGGGGGCGAACACTGAAGCTTTCTTT. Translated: CASSEQGANTEAFF.

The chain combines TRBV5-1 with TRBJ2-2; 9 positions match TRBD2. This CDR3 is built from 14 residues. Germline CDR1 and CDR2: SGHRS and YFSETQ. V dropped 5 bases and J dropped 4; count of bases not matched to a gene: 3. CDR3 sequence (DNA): TGCGCCAGCAGACCTAGCGGGGTCACCGGGGAGCTGTTTTTT. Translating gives CASRPSGVTGELFF.

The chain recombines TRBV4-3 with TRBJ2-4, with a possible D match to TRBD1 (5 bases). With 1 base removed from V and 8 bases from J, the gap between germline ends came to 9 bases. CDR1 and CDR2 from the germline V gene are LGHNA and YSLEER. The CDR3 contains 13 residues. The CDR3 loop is CASSQGIRDIQYF. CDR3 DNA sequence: TGCGCCAGCAGCCAAGGGATCAGGGACATTCAGTACTTC.

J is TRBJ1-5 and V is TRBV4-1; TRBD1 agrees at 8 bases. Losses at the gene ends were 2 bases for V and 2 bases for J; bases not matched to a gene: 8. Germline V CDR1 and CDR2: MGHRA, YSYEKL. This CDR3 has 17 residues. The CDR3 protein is CASSQTAGGGGNQPQHF. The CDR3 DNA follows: TGCGCCAGCAGCCAAACCGCAGGGGGCGGTGGCAATCAGCCCCAGCATTTT.

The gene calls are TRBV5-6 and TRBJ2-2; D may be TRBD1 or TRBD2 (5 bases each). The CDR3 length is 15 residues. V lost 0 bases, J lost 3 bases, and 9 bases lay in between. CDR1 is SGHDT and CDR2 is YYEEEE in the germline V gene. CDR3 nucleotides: TGTGCCAGCAGCTTGGGGGGGATATACACCGGGGAGCTGTTTTTT. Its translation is CASSLGGIYTGELFF.

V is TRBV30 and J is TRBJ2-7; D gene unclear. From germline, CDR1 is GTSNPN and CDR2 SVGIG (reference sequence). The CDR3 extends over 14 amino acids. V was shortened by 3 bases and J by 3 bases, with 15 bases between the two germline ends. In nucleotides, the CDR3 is TGTGCCTGGAGCCAAACGTCGGTGGGCTACGAGCAGTACTTC. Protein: CAWSQTSVGYEQYF. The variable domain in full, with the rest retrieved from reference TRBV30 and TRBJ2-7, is SQTIHQWPATLVQPVGSPLSLECTVEGTSNPNLYWYRQAAGRGLQLLFYSVGIGQISSEVPQNLSASRPQDRQFILSSKKLLLSDSGFYLCAWSQTSVGYEQYFGPGTRLTVT.

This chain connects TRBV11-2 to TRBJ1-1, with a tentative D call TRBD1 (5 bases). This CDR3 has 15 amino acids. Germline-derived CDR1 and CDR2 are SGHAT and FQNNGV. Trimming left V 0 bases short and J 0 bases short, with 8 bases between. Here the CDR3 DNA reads TGTGCCAGCAGCTTAGATTCAGGGCTGAACACTGAAGCTTTCTTT. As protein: CASSLDSGLNTEAFF.

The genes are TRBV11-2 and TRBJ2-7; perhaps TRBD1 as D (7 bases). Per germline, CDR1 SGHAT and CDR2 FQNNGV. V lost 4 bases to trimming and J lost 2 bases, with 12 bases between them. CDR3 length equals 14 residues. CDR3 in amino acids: CASSYQGGPYEQYF. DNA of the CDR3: TGTGCCAGCAGCTACCAGGGGGGACCCTACGAGCAGTACTTC.

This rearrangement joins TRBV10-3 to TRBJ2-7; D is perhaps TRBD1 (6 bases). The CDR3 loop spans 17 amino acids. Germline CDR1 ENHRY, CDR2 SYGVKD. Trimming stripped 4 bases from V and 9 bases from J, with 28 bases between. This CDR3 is CAISGNGAYTPLGGQYF. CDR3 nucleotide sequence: TGTGCCATCAGTGGAAACGGGGCTTACACTCCACTAGGGGGGCAGTACTTC.

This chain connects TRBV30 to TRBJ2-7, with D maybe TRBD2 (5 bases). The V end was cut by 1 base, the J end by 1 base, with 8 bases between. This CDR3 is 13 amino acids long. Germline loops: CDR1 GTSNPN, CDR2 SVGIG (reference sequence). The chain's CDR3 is CAWSGTDSYEQYF. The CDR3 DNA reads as TGTGCCTGGAGTGGGACTGATTCCTACGAGCAGTACTTC. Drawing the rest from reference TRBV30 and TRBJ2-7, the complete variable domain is SQTIHQWPATLVQPVGSPLSLECTVEGTSNPNLYWYRQAAGRGLQLLFYSVGIGQISSEVPQNLSASRPQDRQFILSSKKLLLSDSGFYLCAWSGTDSYEQYFGPGTRLTVT.

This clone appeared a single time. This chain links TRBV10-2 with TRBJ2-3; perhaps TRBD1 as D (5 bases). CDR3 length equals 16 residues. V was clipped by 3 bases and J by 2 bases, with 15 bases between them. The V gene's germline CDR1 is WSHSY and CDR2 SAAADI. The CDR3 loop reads CASSDGAAALTDTQYF. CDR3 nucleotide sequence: TGCGCCAGCAGTGATGGGGCGGCAGCACTCACAGATACGCAGTATTTT.

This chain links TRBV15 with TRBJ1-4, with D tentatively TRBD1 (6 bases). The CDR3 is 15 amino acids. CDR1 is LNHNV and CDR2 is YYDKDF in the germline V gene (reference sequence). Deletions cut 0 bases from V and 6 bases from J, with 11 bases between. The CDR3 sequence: CATSRETGIYEKLFF. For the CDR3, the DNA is TGTGCCACCAGCAGAGAGACAGGCATATATGAAAAACTGTTTTTT.

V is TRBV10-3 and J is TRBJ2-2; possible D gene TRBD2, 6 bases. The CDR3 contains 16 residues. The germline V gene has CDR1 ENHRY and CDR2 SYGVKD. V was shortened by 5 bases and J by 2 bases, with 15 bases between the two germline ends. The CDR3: CAISPHGGTNTGELFF. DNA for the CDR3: TGTGCCATCAGTCCTCACGGGGGAACTAACACCGGGGAGCTGTTTTTT.

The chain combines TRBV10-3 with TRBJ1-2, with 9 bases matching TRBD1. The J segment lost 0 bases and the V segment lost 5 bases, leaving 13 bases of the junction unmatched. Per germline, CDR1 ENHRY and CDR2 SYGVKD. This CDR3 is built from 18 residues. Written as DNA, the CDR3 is TGTGCCATCAGTTTCGGCCCTGGGACAGGGACTTCTAACTATGGCTACACCTTC. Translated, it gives CAISFGPGTGTSNYGYTF.

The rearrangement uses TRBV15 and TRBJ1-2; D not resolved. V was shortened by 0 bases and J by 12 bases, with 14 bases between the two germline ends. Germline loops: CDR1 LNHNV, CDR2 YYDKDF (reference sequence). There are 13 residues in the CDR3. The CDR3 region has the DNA TGTGCCACCAGCAGAGAAGGAAGGAATTTGGACACCTTC. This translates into CATSREGRNLDTF.

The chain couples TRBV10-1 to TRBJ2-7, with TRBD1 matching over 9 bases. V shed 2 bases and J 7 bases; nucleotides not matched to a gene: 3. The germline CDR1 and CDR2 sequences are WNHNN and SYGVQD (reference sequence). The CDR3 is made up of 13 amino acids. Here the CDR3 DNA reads TGCGCCAGCAGTGAGGGGACAGGGCGGGAGCAGTACTTC. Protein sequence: CASSEGTGREQYF.

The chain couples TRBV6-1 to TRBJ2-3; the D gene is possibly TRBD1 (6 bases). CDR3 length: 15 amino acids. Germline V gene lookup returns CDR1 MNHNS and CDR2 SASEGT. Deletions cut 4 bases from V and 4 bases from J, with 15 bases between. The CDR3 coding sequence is TGTGCCAGCAGTGTAAACAGGGCAGGCGCAGATACGCAGTATTTT. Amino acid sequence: CASSVNRAGADTQYF.

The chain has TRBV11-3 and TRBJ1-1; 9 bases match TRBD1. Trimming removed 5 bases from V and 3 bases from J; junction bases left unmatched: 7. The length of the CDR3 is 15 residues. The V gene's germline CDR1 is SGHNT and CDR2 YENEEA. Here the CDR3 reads CASSPPDRGDTEAFF. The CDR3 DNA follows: TGTGCCAGCAGCCCGCCCGACAGGGGGGACACTGAAGCTTTCTTT.

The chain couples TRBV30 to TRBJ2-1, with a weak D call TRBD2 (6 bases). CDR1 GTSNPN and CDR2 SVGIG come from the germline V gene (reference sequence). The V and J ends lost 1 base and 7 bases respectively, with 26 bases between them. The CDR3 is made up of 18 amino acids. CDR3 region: CAWSAPMGGVRRSNEQFF. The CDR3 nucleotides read TGTGCCTGGAGTGCCCCCATGGGGGGAGTACGGCGATCGAATGAGCAGTTCTTC.

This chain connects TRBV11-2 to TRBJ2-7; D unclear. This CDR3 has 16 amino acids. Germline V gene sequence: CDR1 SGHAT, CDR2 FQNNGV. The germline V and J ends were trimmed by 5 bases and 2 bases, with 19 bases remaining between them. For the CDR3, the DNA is TGTGCCAGCAGCCCCCTGGCGAGACGCGGAACCTACGAGCAGTACTTC. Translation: CASSPLARRGTYEQYF.

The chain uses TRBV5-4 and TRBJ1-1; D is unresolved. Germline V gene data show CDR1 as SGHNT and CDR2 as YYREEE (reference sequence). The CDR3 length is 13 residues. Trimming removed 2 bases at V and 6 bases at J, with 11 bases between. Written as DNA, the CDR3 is TGTGCCAGCAGCTTCCCCGTGGGCGCTGAAGCTTTCTTT. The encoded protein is CASSFPVGAEAFF.

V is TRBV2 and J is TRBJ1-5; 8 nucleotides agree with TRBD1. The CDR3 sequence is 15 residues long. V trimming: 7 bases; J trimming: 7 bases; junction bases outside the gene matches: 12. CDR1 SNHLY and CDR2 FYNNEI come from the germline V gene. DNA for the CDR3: TGTGCCAGCAACCAGGGGGCGAGGGTGATACAGCCCCAGCATTTT. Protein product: CASNQGARVIQPQHF.